This T cell receptor (beta chain) was retrieved from a study of T-cell reconstitution after alpha-beta-depleted transplantation in children. Broader study findings: Several hundred graft clones that had expanded were reportedly the source of alpha-beta T cells about two months after transplant. Surviving recipient T cells and thymic progenitors underlay high day-60 TCRbeta diversity in some patients.

This CDR3 is built from 12 residues. Germline CDR1 SQVTM, CDR2 ANQGSEA. V lost 4 bases to trimming and J lost 8 bases, with 12 bases between them. Unique molecular identifiers tagged the TCRbeta library. TCRdb independently ran MiXCR on the PCR reads; one entry per CDR3 protein. The profile shows a few hundred thousand distinct CDR3 sequences, approximately 30% of them singletons. Details on this clonotype: Its antigen is as yet unknown.

The TCR was taken from a boy under two years old with Wiskott-Aldrich syndrome, due to receive a stem cell transplant. Sequenced material: PBMCs, taken before TCRalphabeta/CD19-depleted stem cell transplant. This chain joins TRBV29-1 and TRBJ2-1; D is unresolved. As DNA, the CDR3 is TGCAGCGTTGTGGCGAGATGGGATGAGCAGTTCTTC. As protein: CSVVARWDEQFF.